One and the same sample provided the 6 T cell receptor beta chains below, sequenced in a study of Graves' ophthalmopathy and Graves' hyperthyroidism. Amplified material comprised TCR beta CDR3 regions derived from RNA transcripts. An initial RT-PCR round employing HTBI primers preceded a second-round multiplex PCR. TCRdb used MiXCR to reprocess the multiplex PCR reads, holding one entry per CDR3 protein. The sample lists about 550,000 distinct CDR3 sequences, roughly 40% occurring once. Sequencing was carried out using peripheral blood or thyroid tissue (not recorded which). Every receptor here comes from an adult man with Graves' hyperthyroidism.

This clonotype was found many times. The chain joins TRBV10-3 to TRBJ2-2; D gene unclear. V lost 0 bases to trimming and J lost 7 bases, with 3 bases between them. CDR1 is ENHRY, CDR2 SYGVKD, per germline. This CDR3 is 12 amino acids long. In DNA, the CDR3 is TGTGCCATCAGTGAGTCGAACGGGGAGCTGTTTTTT. Translating it yields CAISESNGELFF.

The gene calls are TRBV2 and TRBJ1-2; 7 nucleotides agree with TRBD1. The V segment lost 6 bases and the J segment 4 bases; nucleotides outside the gene matches: 8. The germline gives CDR1 SNHLY, CDR2 FYNNEI. This CDR3 has 14 amino acids. CDR3 nucleotides: TGTGCCAGCAGGAGGGGGCCCCGCATCTATGGCTACACCTTC. Translation gives CASRRGPRIYGYTF.

A note on this clonotype: A read error may produce the germline difference seen at one junction end. This rearrangement joins TRBV7-7 to TRBJ2-3; D is perhaps TRBD2 (5 bases). The CDR3 covers 15 residues. Germline loops: CDR1 SSHAT, CDR2 FNYEAQ (reference sequence). DNA for the CDR3: TGTGCTAGCAGCTTAGGTGGAGGTGGCACAGATACGCAGTATTTT. Translating it yields CASSLGGGGTDTQYF.

This clonotype was seen a handful of times. V gene TRBV2 combines with J gene TRBJ2-3; 9 nucleotides align to TRBD2. Germline V gene lookup returns CDR1 SNHLY and CDR2 FYNNEI. Germline trimming cut 2 bases from V and 4 bases from J; bases unmatched to any gene: 1. This CDR3 has 14 amino acids. CDR3 protein: CASSELAGPDTQYF. In DNA form, the CDR3 reads TGTGCCAGCAGTGAACTAGCGGGACCAGATACGCAGTATTTT.

The rearrangement uses TRBV25-1 and TRBJ1-5; D gene ambiguous. Trimming cost V 5 bases and J 7 bases, with 12 bases left between them. The CDR3 is made up of 13 amino acids. Germline CDR1 and CDR2: MGHDK and SYGVNS. The chain's CDR3 is CASSTGVRQPQHF. The CDR3 DNA sequence: TGTGCCAGCAGTACCGGGGTACGGCAGCCCCAGCATTTT.

The genes are TRBV20-1 and TRBJ2-5; no definite D call. Trimming took off 6 bases at V and 5 bases at J, with 16 bases between the two ends. The CDR3 sequence is 13 residues long. Per the germline V gene, CDR1 is DFQATT and CDR2 is SNEGSKA (reference sequence). The CDR3 nucleotides are TGCAGTGCCAGCAGCCAAGATGGGGAGACCCAGTACTTC. Encoded protein: CSASSQDGETQYF.